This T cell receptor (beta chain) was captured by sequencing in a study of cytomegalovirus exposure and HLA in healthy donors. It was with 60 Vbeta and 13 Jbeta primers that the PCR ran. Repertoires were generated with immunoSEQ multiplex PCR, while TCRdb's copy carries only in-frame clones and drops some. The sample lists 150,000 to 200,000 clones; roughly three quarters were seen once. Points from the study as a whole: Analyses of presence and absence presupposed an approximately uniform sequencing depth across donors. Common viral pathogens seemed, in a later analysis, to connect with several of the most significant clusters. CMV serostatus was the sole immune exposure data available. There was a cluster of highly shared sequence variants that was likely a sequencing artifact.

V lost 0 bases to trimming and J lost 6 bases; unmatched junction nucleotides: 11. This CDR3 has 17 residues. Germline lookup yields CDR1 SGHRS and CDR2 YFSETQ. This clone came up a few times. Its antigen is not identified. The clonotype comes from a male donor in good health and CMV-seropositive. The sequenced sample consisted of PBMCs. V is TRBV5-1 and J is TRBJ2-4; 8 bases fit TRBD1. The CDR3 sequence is CASSLGLSDRERNIQYF. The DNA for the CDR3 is TGCGCCAGCAGCTTGGGGCTTTCGGACAGGGAAAGAAACATTCAGTACTTC.